Reported below is one T cell receptor beta chain. This specimen belongs to a study of T-cell memory formation after mild COVID-19. Germline V gene sequence: CDR1 MNHEY, CDR2 SVGAGI. This CDR3 spans 16 amino acids. Between the trimmed V and J ends, which lost 0 bases and 2 bases, there was a span of 11 bases. MiXCR, applied by TCRdb to the 5' RACE reads, yields one record per CDR3 protein. The sample holds under 150,000 distinct CDR3 sequences; about a fifth are singletons and the top ten take around 41%. The V gene is TRBV6-5, the J gene TRBJ2-1, with D perhaps TRBD1 (6 bases). The TCR sequence derives from a man aged 18 to 30 who had mild COVID-19 (a few samples of this study predate the infection). Cell type and time point are not known. The sequencing input was PBMCs or a T cell subset sorted from them (not recorded which). CDR3 DNA sequence: TGTGCCAGCAGTTACTCGATTTACAGGGCCTACAATGAGCAGTTCTTC. Its protein is CASSYSIYRAYNEQFF.